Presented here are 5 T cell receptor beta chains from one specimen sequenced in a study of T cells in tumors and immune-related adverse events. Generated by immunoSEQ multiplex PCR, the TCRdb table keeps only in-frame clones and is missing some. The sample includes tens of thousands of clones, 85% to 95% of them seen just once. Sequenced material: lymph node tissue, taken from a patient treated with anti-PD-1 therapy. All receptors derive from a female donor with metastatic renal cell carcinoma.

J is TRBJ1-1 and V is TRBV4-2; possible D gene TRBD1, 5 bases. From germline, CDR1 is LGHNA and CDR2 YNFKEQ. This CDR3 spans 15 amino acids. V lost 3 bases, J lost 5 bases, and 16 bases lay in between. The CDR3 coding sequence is TGTGCCAGCAGCCAGGATCCGGGGCGAGGGACTGAAGCTTTCTTT. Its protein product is CASSQDPGRGTEAFF.

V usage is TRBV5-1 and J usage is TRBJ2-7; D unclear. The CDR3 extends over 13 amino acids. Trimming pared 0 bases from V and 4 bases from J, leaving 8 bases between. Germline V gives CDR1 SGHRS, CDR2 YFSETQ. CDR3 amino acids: CASSLGFGYEQYF. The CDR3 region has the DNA TGCGCCAGCAGCTTGGGGTTCGGGTACGAGCAGTACTTC.

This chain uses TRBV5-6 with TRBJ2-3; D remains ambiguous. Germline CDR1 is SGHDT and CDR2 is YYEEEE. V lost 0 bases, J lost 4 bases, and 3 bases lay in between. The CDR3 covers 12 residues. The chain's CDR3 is CASSLVPDTQYF. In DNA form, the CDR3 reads TGTGCCAGCAGCTTGGTTCCAGATACGCAGTATTTT.

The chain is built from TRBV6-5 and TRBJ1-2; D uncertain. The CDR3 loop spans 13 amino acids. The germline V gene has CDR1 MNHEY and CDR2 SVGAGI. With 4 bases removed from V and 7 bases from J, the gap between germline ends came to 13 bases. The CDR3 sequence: CASSSGSPPGYTF. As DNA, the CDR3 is TGTGCCAGCAGTTCGGGGAGCCCTCCTGGCTACACCTTC.

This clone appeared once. CDR3 region: CAIRQEMGTSFNEQFF. The CDR3 DNA follows: TGTGCCATCAGGCAGGAAATGGGGACTAGTTTCAATGAGCAGTTCTTC. The rearrangement uses TRBV10-3 and TRBJ2-1; 8 bases line up with TRBD2. With 6 bases clipped from V and 6 bases from J, the junction kept 13 bases outside the gene matches. Per the germline V gene, CDR1 is ENHRY and CDR2 is SYGVKD. CDR3 length: 16 residues.